Detailed here is one TCR beta chain. Authors' methods: By means of reference gene primer amplification, nucleated cell counts were estimated. Repertoires were generated with immunoSEQ multiplex PCR, while TCRdb's copy carries only in-frame clones and drops some. That table supplies the V and J calls and clone size; D and trimming were determined from the DNA. The sample lists about 480,000 clones, roughly 89% occurring once. The trim removed 4 bases at V and 8 bases at J, leaving 6 bases unmatched. This CDR3 spans 15 amino acids. The germline V gene encodes CDR1 ENHRY and CDR2 SYGVKD. This specimen belongs to a study of blood T cell repertoires in COVID-19.

V is TRBV10-3 and J is TRBJ1-6; 9 nucleotides match TRBD1. Sequenced sample: peripheral blood. The source is a man in his late teens or twenties with COVID-19, enrolled during active disease. CDR3 region: CAISVGQGNDSPLHF. The CDR3, as DNA: TGTGCCATCAGTGTTGGACAGGGGAATGATTCACCCCTCCACTTT.